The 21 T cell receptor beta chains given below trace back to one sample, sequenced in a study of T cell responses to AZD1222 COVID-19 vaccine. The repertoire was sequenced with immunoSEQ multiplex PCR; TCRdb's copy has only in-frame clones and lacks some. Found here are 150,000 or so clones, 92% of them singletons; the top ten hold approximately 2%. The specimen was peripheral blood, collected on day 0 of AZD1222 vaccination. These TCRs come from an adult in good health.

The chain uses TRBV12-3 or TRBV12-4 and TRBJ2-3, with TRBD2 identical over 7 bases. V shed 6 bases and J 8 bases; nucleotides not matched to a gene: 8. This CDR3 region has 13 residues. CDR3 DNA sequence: TGTGCCAGCAGCCAAGGACTAGATGCTACGCAGTATTTT. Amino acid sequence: CASSQGLDATQYF.

In nucleotides, the CDR3 is TGTGCCAGCTCATACCGGGACAGGGGACCAGAAAAACTGTTTTTT. This encodes CASSYRDRGPEKLFF. J is TRBJ1-4 and V is TRBV18; TRBD1 matches 10 bases. Unmatched junction bases numbered 8, after V lost 5 bases and J lost 8 bases. The length of the CDR3 is 15 residues. Germline V gene sequence: CDR1 KGHSH, CDR2 LQKENI.

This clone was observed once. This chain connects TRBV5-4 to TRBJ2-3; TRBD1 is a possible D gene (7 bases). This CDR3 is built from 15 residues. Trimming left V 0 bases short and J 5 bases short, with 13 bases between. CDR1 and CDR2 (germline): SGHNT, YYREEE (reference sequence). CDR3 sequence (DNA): TGTGCCAGCAGCTTGGGAGGGACAGCGGGAGATACGCAGTATTTT. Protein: CASSLGGTAGDTQYF.

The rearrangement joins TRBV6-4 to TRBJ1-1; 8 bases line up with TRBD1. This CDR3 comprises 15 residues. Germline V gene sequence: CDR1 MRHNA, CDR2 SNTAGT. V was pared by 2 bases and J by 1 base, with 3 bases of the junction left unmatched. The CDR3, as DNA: TGTGCCAGCAGTGACGGACAGGGATGGAACACTGAAGCTTTCTTT. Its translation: CASSDGQGWNTEAFF.

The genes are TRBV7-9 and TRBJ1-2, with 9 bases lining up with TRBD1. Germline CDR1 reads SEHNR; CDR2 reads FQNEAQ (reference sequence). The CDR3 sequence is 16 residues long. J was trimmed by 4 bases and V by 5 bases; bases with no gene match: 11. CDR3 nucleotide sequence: TGTGCCAGCAGCCCCCAAGGGACAGGGATTAGCTATGGCTACACCTTC. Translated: CASSPQGTGISYGYTF.

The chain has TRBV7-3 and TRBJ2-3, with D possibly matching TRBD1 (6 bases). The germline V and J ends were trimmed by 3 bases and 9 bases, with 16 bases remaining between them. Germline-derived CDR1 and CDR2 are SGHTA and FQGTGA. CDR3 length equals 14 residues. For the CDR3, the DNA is TGTGCCAGCAGCTTCCAGGGGCCAGCGAGCACGCAGTATTTT. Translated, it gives CASSFQGPASTQYF.

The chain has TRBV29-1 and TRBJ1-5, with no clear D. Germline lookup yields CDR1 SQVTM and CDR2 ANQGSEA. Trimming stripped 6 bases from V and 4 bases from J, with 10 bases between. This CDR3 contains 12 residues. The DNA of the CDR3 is TGCAGCGTCTCCGAGGGAAATCAGCCCCAGCATTTT. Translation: CSVSEGNQPQHF.

CDR3 bases: TGTGCCAGCAGTTATCTCCCGGATGCCCCGCTTTCGGTTGAAGCTTTCTTT. As protein: CASSYLPDAPLSVEAFF. V gene TRBV6-2 or TRBV6-3 combines with J gene TRBJ1-1; D is unclear. With 3 bases removed from V and 7 bases from J, the gap between germline ends came to 24 bases. Per the germline V gene, CDR1 is MNHEY and CDR2 is SVGEGT. CDR3 size: 17 residues.

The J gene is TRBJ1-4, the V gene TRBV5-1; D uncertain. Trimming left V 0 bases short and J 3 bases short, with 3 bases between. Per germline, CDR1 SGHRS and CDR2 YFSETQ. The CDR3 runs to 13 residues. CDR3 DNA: TGCGCCAGCAGCTTGGCGGCTAATGAAAAACTGTTTTTT. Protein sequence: CASSLAANEKLFF.

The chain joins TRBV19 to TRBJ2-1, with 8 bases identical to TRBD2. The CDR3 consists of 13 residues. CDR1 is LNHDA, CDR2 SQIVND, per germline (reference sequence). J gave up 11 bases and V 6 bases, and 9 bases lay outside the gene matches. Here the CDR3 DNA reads TGTGCCAGTAGCGTGACGGGGGGGCCCCAGCAGTTCTTC. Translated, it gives CASSVTGGPQQFF. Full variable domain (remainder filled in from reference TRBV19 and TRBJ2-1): DGGITQSPKYLFRKEGQNVTLSCEQNLNHDAMYWYRQDPGQGLRLIYYSQIVNDFQKGDIAEGYSVSREKKESFPLTVTSAQKNPTAFYLCASSVTGGPQQFFGPGTRLTVL.

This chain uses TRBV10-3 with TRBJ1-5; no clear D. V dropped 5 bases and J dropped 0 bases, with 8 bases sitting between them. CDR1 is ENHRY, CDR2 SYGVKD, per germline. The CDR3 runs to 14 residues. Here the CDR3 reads CAISPHNSNQPQHF. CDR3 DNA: TGTGCCATCAGTCCCCATAATAGCAATCAGCCCCAGCATTTT.

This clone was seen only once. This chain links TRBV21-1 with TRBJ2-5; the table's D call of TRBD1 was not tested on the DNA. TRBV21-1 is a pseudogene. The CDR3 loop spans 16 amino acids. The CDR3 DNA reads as TGTGCCAGCAGGATCTGGGACAGCAAGTACCAAGAGACCCAGTACTTC. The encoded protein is CASRIWDSKYQETQYF.

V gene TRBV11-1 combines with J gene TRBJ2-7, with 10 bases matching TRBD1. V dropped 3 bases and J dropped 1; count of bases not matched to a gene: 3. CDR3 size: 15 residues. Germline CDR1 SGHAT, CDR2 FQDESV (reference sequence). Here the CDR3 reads CASSLGQGFSYEQYF. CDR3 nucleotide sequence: TGTGCCAGCAGCTTGGGACAGGGGTTTTCCTACGAGCAGTACTTC. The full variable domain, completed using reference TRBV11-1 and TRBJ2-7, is EAEVAQSPRYKITEKSQAVAFWCDPISGHATLYWYRQILGQGPELLVQFQDESVVDDSQLPKDRFSAERLKGVDSTLKIQPAELGDSAMYLCASSLGQGFSYEQYFGPGTRLTVT.

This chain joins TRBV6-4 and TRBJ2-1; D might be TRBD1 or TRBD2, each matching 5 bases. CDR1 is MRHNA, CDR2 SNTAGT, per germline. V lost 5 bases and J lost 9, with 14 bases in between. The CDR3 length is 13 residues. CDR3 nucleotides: TGTGCCAGCAGTAACGAACCTGGGGGTGAGCAGTTCTTC. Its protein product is CASSNEPGGEQFF.

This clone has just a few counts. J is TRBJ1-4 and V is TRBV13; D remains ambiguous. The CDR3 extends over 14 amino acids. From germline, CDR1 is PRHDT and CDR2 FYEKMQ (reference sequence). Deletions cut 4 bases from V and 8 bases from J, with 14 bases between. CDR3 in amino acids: CASSSRSDREKLFF. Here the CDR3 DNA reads TGTGCCAGCAGCTCCAGGTCAGATAGAGAAAAACTGTTTTTT.

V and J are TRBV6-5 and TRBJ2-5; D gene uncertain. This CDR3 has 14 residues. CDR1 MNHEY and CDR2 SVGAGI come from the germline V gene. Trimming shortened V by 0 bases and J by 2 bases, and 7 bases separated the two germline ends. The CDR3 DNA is TGTGCCAGCAGTTACTCTCAGGCACAAGAGACCCAGTACTTC. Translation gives CASSYSQAQETQYF.

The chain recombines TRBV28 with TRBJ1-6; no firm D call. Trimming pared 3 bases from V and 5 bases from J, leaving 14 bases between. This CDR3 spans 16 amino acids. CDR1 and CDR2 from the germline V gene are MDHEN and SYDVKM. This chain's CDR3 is CASSFSATLHNSPLHF. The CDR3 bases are TGTGCCAGCAGTTTTTCAGCTACCCTCCATAATTCACCCCTCCACTTT.

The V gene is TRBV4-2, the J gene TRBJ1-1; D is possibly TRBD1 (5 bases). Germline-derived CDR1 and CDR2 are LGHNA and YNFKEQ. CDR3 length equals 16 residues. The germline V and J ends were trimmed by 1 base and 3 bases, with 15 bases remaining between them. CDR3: CASSQAGFEGYTEAFF. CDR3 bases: TGTGCCAGCAGCCAAGCCGGGTTCGAGGGGTACACTGAAGCTTTCTTT.

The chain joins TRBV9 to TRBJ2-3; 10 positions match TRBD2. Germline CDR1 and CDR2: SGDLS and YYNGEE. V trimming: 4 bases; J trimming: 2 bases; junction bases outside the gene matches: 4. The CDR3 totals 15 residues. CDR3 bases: TGTGCCAGCAGCCCACTAGCGGGGATCACAGATACGCAGTATTTT. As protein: CASSPLAGITDTQYF.

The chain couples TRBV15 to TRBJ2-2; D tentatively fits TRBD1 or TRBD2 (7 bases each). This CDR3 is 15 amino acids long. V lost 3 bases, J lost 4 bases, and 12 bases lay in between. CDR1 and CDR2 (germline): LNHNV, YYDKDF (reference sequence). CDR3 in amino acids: CATSSGRGGTGELFF. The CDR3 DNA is TGTGCCACCAGCAGCGGCAGGGGGGGCACCGGGGAGCTGTTTTTT.

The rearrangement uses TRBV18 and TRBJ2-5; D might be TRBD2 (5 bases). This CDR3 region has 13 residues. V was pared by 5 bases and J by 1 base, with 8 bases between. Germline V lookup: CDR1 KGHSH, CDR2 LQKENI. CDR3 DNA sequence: TGTGCCAGCTCAAACCGGGGCCAAGAGACCCAGTACTTC. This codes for CASSNRGQETQYF.